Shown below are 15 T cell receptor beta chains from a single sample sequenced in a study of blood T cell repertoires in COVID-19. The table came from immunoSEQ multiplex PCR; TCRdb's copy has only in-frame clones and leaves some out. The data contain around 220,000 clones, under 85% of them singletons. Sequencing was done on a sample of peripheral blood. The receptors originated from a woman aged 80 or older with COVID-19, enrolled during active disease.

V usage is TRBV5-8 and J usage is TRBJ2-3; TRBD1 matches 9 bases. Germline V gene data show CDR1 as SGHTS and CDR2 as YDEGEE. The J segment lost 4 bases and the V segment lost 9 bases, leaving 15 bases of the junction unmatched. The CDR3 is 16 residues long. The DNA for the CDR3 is TGTGCCACCAAACTCAGCGGGACAGGGTCCCCAGATACGCAGTATTTT. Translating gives CATKLSGTGSPDTQYF.

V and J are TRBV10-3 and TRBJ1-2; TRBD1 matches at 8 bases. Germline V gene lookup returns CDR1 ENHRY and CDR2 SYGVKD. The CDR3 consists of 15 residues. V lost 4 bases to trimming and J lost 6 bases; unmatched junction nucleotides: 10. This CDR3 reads CAISGTGQGGNGYTF. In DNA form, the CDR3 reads TGTGCCATCAGTGGGACAGGACAGGGCGGCAATGGCTACACCTTC.

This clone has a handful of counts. CDR3 protein: CASSVDRGPGYTF. CDR3 DNA: TGTGCCAGCAGCGTCGACAGGGGGCCTGGCTACACCTTC. V gene TRBV7-9 combines with J gene TRBJ1-2; the match to TRBD1 covers 10 bases. Unmatched junction bases numbered 4, after V lost 5 bases and J lost 7 bases. CDR1 is SEHNR and CDR2 is FQNEAQ in the germline V gene (reference sequence). The CDR3 covers 13 residues.

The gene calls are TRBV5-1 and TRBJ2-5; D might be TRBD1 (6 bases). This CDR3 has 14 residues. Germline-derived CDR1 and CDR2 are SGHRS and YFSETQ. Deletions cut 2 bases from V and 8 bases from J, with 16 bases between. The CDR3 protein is CASSLQDSGETQYF. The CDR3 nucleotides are TGCGCCAGCAGCTTACAGGACAGCGGAGAAACCCAGTACTTC.

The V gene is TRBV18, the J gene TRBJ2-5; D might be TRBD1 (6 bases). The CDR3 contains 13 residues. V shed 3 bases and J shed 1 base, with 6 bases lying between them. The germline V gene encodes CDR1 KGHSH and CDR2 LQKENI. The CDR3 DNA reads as TGTGCCAGCTCACCGGACAGCCAAGAGACCCAGTACTTC. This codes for CASSPDSQETQYF.

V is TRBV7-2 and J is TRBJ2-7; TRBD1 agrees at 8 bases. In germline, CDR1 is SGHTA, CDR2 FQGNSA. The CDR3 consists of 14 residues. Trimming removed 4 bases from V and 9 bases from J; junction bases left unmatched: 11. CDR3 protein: CASSSTGVVSVQYF. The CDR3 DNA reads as TGTGCCAGCAGCTCGACAGGGGTGGTATCAGTGCAGTACTTC.

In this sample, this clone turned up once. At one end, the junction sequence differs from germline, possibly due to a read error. The CDR3 coding sequence is TGTGCCAGCAGTCCTGGGGAGGCCGCCCGAAACTTC. This gives the protein CASSPGEAARNF. The V call is TRBV6-5, the J call TRBJ2-5, with D possibly being TRBD2 (6 bases). Germline V gives CDR1 MNHEY, CDR2 SVGAGI. This CDR3 spans 12 amino acids.

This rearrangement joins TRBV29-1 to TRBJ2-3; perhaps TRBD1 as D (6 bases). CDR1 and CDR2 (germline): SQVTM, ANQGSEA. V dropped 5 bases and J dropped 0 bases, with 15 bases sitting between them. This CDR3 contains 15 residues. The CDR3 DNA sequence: TGCAGCGTTTCCGCCGGGACAACCAGCACAGATACGCAGTATTTT. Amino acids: CSVSAGTTSTDTQYF.

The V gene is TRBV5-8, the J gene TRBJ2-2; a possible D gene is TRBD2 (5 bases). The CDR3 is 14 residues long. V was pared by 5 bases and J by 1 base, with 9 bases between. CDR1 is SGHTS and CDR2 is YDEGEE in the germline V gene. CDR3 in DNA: TGTGCCAGCAGAGGACTCAAGAACACCGGGGAGCTGTTTTTT. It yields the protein CASRGLKNTGELFF.

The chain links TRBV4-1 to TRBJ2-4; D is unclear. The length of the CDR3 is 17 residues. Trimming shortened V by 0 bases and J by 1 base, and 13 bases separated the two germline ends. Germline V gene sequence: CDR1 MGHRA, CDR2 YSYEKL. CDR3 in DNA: TGCGCCAGCAGCCAAGAGACTCCCCCTTTCGCCAAAAACATTCAGTACTTC. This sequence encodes CASSQETPPFAKNIQYF.

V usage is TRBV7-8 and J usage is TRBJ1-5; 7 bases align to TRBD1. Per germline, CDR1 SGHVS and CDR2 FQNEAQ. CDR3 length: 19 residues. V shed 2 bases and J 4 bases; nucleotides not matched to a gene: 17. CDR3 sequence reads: CASSLSSLTGTERNQPQHF. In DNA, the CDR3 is TGTGCCAGCAGCTTAAGTTCCCTAACCGGGACAGAGAGGAATCAGCCCCAGCATTTT.

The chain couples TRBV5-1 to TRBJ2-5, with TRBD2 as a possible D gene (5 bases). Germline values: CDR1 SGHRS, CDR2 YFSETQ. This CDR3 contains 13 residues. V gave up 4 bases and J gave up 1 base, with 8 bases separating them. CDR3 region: CASSGGSQETQYF. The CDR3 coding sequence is TGCGCCAGCAGCGGAGGCAGCCAAGAGACCCAGTACTTC.

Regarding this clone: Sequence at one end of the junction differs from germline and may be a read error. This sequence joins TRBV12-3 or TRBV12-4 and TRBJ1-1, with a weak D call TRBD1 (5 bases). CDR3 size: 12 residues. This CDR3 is CASSLGLPVFFF. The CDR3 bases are TGTGCCAGCAGTTTGGGACTCCCCGTCTTCTTTTTT.

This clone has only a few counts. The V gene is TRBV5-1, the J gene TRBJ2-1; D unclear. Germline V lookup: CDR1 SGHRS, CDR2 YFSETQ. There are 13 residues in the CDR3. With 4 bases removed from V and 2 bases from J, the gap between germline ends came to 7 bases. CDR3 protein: CASSPSPYNEQFF. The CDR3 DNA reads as TGCGCCAGCAGCCCCTCCCCCTACAATGAGCAGTTCTTC.

CDR3 DNA: TGTGCCAGCAGTTTATATCGGACAAAACTTAGCAATCAGCCCCAGCATTTT. Protein sequence: CASSLYRTKLSNQPQHF. The chain links TRBV27 to TRBJ1-5, with D tentatively TRBD1 (5 bases). The CDR3 has 17 amino acids. Looked up from germline, CDR1 is MNHEY and CDR2 is SMNVEV (reference sequence). V was cut by 1 base and J by 0 bases, with 13 bases left in between.